The TCR beta chain described here comes from a study of blood T cell repertoires in COVID-19. Libraries were prepared by immunoSEQ multiplex PCR; TCRdb keeps only in-frame clonotypes and omits some of them. The sample lists roughly 300,000 clones, almost 85% occurring once. J was trimmed by 6 bases and V by 5 bases; bases with no gene match: 9. Germline values: CDR1 SGHRS, CDR2 YFSETQ. The CDR3 is 14 residues long. This rearrangement joins TRBV5-1 to TRBJ2-3, with 7 positions matching TRBD2. This receptor was identified in a human donor in a cohort sampled during active COVID-19. Sequencing was carried out using peripheral blood. CDR3 region: CASRSGAGRDTQYF. CDR3 DNA: TGCGCCAGCAGGAGCGGGGCAGGGCGGGATACGCAGTATTTT.